The entry that follows covers one T cell receptor (beta chain) sequence. What it recognizes is unknown. Germline CDR1 is MNHEY and CDR2 is SMNVEV (reference sequence). The CDR3 runs to 15 residues. V was cut by 5 bases and J by 7 bases, with 20 bases left in between. These data originate in a study of CD8 T cells in ankylosing spondylitis. Notes on the study in general: Reports say disease-linked clones showed up significantly more in matched ankylosing spondylitis synovial fluid. Blood of patients with ankylosing spondylitis appeared to be characterized by a TCR beta motif of eight or nine highly homologous variants.

Quantitative 5'-RACE with molecular barcodes generated TCR beta libraries. TCRdb reprocessed the 5' RACE reads with MiXCR, giving one entry per CDR3 protein. The repertoire holds over 450,000 distinct CDR3 sequences, 9.5% to 15% seen once, with 6.8% in the top ten. Sequencing was carried out using blood, either unsorted or a sorted T cell fraction (not recorded which). The rearrangement joins TRBV27 to TRBJ1-1, with D maybe TRBD1 (5 bases). The TCR sequence derives from a male donor with ankylosing spondylitis. This CDR3 reads CASSPGPGSRFEAFF. The CDR3 DNA reads TGTGCCAGCAGTCCGGGACCCGGGTCTCGGTTTGAAGCTTTCTTT.